The 32 T cell receptor beta chains in this list originate from one sample, sequenced in a study of cytomegalovirus exposure and HLA in healthy donors. Vbeta (60) and Jbeta (13) primers were used in the PCR. The data were produced by immunoSEQ multiplex PCR, yet TCRdb's version contains in-frame clones alone and is incomplete. Here the sample spans approximately 150,000 clones, roughly a tenth being singletons. The sample taken for sequencing was PBMCs. The receptors here all came from a male donor in good health and CMV-seronegative.

Here the CDR3 reads CASTPAGWGDWGNTGELFF. As DNA, the CDR3 is TGTGCCAGCACCCCCGCTGGTTGGGGGGACTGGGGGAACACCGGGGAGCTGTTTTTT. The chain has TRBV27 and TRBJ2-2; weak D call: TRBD2 (6 bases). Trimming left V 7 bases short and J 1 base short, with 25 bases between. CDR1 is MNHEY, CDR2 SMNVEV, per germline (reference sequence). The CDR3 contains 19 residues.

The chain combines TRBV18 with TRBJ1-3, with D unclear. The CDR3 has 14 residues. Trimming stripped 1 base from V and 4 bases from J, with 8 bases between. In germline, CDR1 is KGHSH, CDR2 LQKENI. Written as DNA, the CDR3 is TGTGCCAGCTCACCACTGGGAGACGGAAACACCATATATTTT. Protein: CASSPLGDGNTIYF.

The rearrangement links TRBV28 to TRBJ2-7; maybe TRBD1 (5 bases). This CDR3 has 16 amino acids. Trimming removed 5 bases from V and 0 bases from J, with 17 bases in between. CDR1 and CDR2 (germline): MDHEN, SYDVKM. Here the CDR3 DNA reads TGTGCCAGCAGTCCCCCGTGGCAGGGAAGCTCCTACGAGCAGTACTTC. Protein sequence: CASSPPWQGSSYEQYF. The variable domain in full, completed from reference TRBV28 and TRBJ2-7, reads DVKVTQSSRYLVKRTGEKVFLECVQDMDHENMFWYRQDPGLGLRLIYFSYDVKMKEKGDIPEGYSVSREKKERFSLILESASTNQTSMYLCASSPPWQGSSYEQYFGPGTRLTVT.

This clone was detected a few times. The rearrangement uses TRBV2 and TRBJ1-5; 10 bases fit TRBD1. The CDR3 sequence is 15 residues long. The junction had 5 bases not matched to a gene; V was cut back by 6 bases and J by 3 bases. Looked up from germline, CDR1 is SNHLY and CDR2 is FYNNEI. This CDR3 is CASSGGQGDNQPQHF. The CDR3 nucleotides are TGTGCCAGCAGCGGTGGACAGGGGGACAATCAGCCCCAGCATTTT.

This clone was counted between two and nine times. V is TRBV10-3 and J is TRBJ2-5; the match to TRBD1 covers 10 bases. The CDR3 has 12 amino acids. The junction had 3 bases not matched to a gene; V was cut back by 8 bases and J by 6 bases. CDR1 and CDR2 from the germline V gene are ENHRY and SYGVKD. As DNA, the CDR3 is TGTGCCATCCGGGACAGGGGAAAGACCCAGTACTTC. Amino acids: CAIRDRGKTQYF.

J is TRBJ1-6 and V is TRBV6-5; perhaps TRBD1 as D (6 bases). This CDR3 has 15 amino acids. Trimming pared 0 bases from V and 8 bases from J, leaving 11 bases between. Germline V gene data show CDR1 as MNHEY and CDR2 as SVGAGI. The CDR3 is CASSYSHRAYSPLHF. For the CDR3, the DNA is TGTGCCAGCAGTTACTCTCACAGGGCGTATTCACCCCTCCACTTT.

The CDR3 nucleotides read TGTGCCATCAGTGAGTCGACAGGGGCCGATCAGCCCCAGCATTTT. It specifies CAISESTGADQPQHF. This chain uses TRBV10-3 with TRBJ1-5; 8 nucleotides agree with TRBD1. With V trimmed by 0 bases and J by 5 bases, 3 bases remained unmatched. Germline V gene lookup returns CDR1 ENHRY and CDR2 SYGVKD. The CDR3 runs 15 residues.

The rearrangement uses TRBV5-1 and TRBJ2-3; 10 nucleotides align to TRBD2. The CDR3 consists of 16 residues. Unmatched junction bases numbered 10, after V lost 4 bases and J lost 5 bases. Germline V CDR1 and CDR2: SGHRS, YFSETQ. The chain's CDR3 is CASSVAGLAAGDTQYF. The CDR3 nucleotides read TGCGCCAGCAGCGTGGCTGGACTAGCGGCCGGAGATACGCAGTATTTT. Combining the CDR3 with reference TRBV5-1 and TRBJ2-3 gives the whole variable domain KAGVTQTPRYLIKTRGQQVTLSCSPISGHRSVSWYQQTPGQGLQFLFEYFSETQRNKGNFPGRFSGRQFSNSRSEMNVSTLELGDSALYLCASSVAGLAAGDTQYFGPGTRLTVL.

This clone appeared a few times. The genes are TRBV28 and TRBJ1-1; TRBD1 matches at 8 bases. From germline, CDR1 is MDHEN and CDR2 SYDVKM. Trimming took 9 bases from V and 2 from J; bases not matched to a gene: 14. This CDR3 contains 16 residues. The CDR3 sequence: CASINPRGHSNTEAFF. The CDR3 DNA sequence: TGTGCCAGTATTAACCCCAGGGGGCACTCTAACACTGAAGCTTTCTTT.

The gene calls are TRBV5-4 and TRBJ2-7; 11 nucleotides line up with TRBD2. With 4 bases clipped from V and 5 bases from J, the junction kept 11 bases outside the gene matches. Germline CDR1 is SGHNT and CDR2 is YYREEE (reference sequence). This CDR3 is built from 16 residues. In DNA, the CDR3 is TGTGCCAGCAGCCCCACAGTAGCGGGAGGGCCGGACGAGCAGTACTTC. This translates into CASSPTVAGGPDEQYF. The full variable domain, completed using reference TRBV5-4 and TRBJ2-7, is ETGVTQSPTHLIKTRGQQVTLRCSSQSGHNTVSWYQQALGQGPQFIFQYYREEENGRGNFPPRFSGLQFPNYSSELNVNALELDDSALYLCASSPTVAGGPDEQYFGPGTRLTVT.

This clone has only a few counts. The chain recombines TRBV27 with TRBJ2-3; 13 nucleotides align to TRBD2. Germline V gene sequence: CDR1 MNHEY, CDR2 SMNVEV (reference sequence). Germline trimming cut 1 base from V and 0 bases from J; bases unmatched to any gene: 4. The CDR3 loop spans 18 amino acids. CDR3 sequence reads: CASSLYGLAGDSTDTQYF. CDR3 sequence (DNA): TGTGCCAGCAGTTTATATGGACTAGCGGGGGATAGCACAGATACGCAGTATTTT.

The chain recombines TRBV10-3 with TRBJ2-2; 9 nucleotides align to TRBD1. The junction had 6 bases not matched to a gene; V was cut back by 2 bases and J by 8 bases. The CDR3 is 15 residues long. CDR1 is ENHRY, CDR2 SYGVKD, per germline. The CDR3 sequence: CAISEGDRAGGELFF. In DNA, the CDR3 is TGTGCCATCAGTGAGGGGGACAGGGCTGGAGGGGAGCTGTTTTTT.

This clone was found a few times. The chain couples TRBV4-3 to TRBJ2-3; 16 bases fit TRBD2. CDR3 length: 18 amino acids. Germline V CDR1 and CDR2: LGHNA, YSLEER. V shed 0 bases, J shed 1 base, and the junction held 1 base outside the gene matches. CDR3 amino acids: CASSQEGLAGGRTDTQYF. The CDR3 region has the DNA TGCGCCAGCAGCCAAGAGGGACTAGCGGGGGGGCGCACAGATACGCAGTATTTT.

The CDR3 DNA sequence: TGTGCCAGCAGATCCACCACCTTCGGGAGGATGAACACCGGGGAGCTGTTTTTT. Its translation: CASRSTTFGRMNTGELFF. The chain couples TRBV28 to TRBJ2-2; 7 nucleotides agree with TRBD2. CDR3 length: 18 amino acids. V lost 6 bases and J lost 1; bases outside the gene matches: 14. Germline CDR1 is MDHEN and CDR2 is SYDVKM.

The chain links TRBV9 to TRBJ1-1; 7 nucleotides line up with TRBD1. The CDR3 consists of 17 residues. V lost 0 bases to trimming and J lost 8 bases; unmatched junction nucleotides: 16. Germline V gives CDR1 SGDLS, CDR2 YYNGEE. CDR3 region: CASSVAVRGQGNGEAFF. CDR3 DNA sequence: TGTGCCAGCAGCGTAGCTGTTAGGGGGCAAGGGAATGGAGAAGCTTTCTTT. Supplemented by reference TRBV9 and TRBJ1-1, the full variable domain reads DSGVTQTPKHLITATGQRVTLRCSPRSGDLSVYWYQQSLDQGLQFLIQYYNGEERAKGNILERFSAQQFPDLHSELNLSSLELGDSALYFCASSVAVRGQGNGEAFFGQGTRLTVV.

This clone was seen only a few times. The V gene is TRBV6-5, the J gene TRBJ2-1, with 13 bases identical to TRBD2. The CDR3 has 15 residues. Losses at the gene ends were 8 bases for V and 8 bases for J; bases not matched to a gene: 9. CDR1 MNHEY and CDR2 SVGAGI come from the germline V gene. CDR3 sequence (DNA): TGTGCCAGCCGAAGGACTAGCGGGAGTAACTATGAGCAGTTCTTC. Its protein product is CASRRTSGSNYEQFF.

The chain has TRBV19 and TRBJ2-3, with 7 bases fitting TRBD2. Germline CDR1 LNHDA, CDR2 SQIVND (reference sequence). This CDR3 spans 17 amino acids. The V segment lost 4 bases and the J segment 4 bases; nucleotides outside the gene matches: 14. CDR3 residues: CASSKRLGLEIADTQYF. CDR3 coding DNA: TGTGCCAGTAGTAAGAGGTTAGGACTAGAGATCGCAGATACGCAGTATTTT.

The chain joins TRBV6-4 to TRBJ2-1, with TRBD2 as a possible D gene (6 bases). Germline-derived CDR1 and CDR2 are MRHNA and SNTAGT. Trimming took 0 bases from V and 7 from J, leaving 10 bases between them. The CDR3 has 14 residues. This chain's CDR3 is CASSDSGGENEQFF. The CDR3 DNA is TGTGCCAGCAGTGACTCGGGAGGCGAGAATGAGCAGTTCTTC.

This clone has a handful of counts. This sequence joins TRBV5-8 and TRBJ2-1, with TRBD1 as a possible D gene (6 bases). Between the trimmed V and J ends, which lost 3 bases and 8 bases, there was a span of 12 bases. This CDR3 has 13 residues. CDR1 and CDR2 from the germline V gene are SGHTS and YDEGEE. CDR3 sequence: CASSYHRVYEQFF. In DNA form, the CDR3 reads TGTGCCAGCAGCTACCACAGGGTCTATGAGCAGTTCTTC.

This clone was seen more than once but under ten times. The CDR3 spells CASSPRDRTNEKLFF. CDR3 bases: TGTGCCAGCAGCCCAAGGGACAGAACTAATGAAAAACTGTTTTTT. The J gene is TRBJ1-4, the V gene TRBV5-8, with 7 nucleotides matching TRBD1. The J segment lost 1 base and the V segment lost 4 bases, leaving 4 bases of the junction unmatched. The CDR3 spans 15 residues. CDR1 and CDR2 (germline): SGHTS, YDEGEE.

This clone showed up just a few times. The rearrangement uses TRBV4-2 and TRBJ1-4, with 7 nucleotides matching TRBD1. The CDR3 covers 17 residues. The J segment lost 6 bases and the V segment lost 0 bases, leaving 10 bases of the junction unmatched. CDR1 and CDR2 from the germline V gene are LGHNA and YNFKEQ. CDR3 protein: CASSQDQVTGLYEKLFF. CDR3 in DNA: TGTGCCAGCAGCCAAGATCAGGTGACAGGGTTGTATGAAAAACTGTTTTTT.

This clone was counted a few times. The sample has other DNA sequences that encode this CDR3 too. The V gene is TRBV4-1, the J gene TRBJ2-5, with D perhaps matching TRBD2 (6 bases). The CDR3 runs 15 residues. Germline-derived CDR1 and CDR2 are MGHRA and YSYEKL. The V end lost 0 bases, the J end lost 2 bases, and 10 bases lay between the germline ends. The chain's CDR3 is CASSQEWRDQETQYF. For the CDR3, the DNA is TGCGCCAGCAGCCAAGAGTGGAGGGATCAAGAGACCCAGTACTTC.

The chain couples TRBV9 to TRBJ2-7; possible D gene TRBD1, 6 bases. Germline V gene sequence: CDR1 SGDLS, CDR2 YYNGEE. V was clipped by 3 bases and J by 0 bases, with 13 bases between them. CDR3 length: 15 residues. CDR3: CASSGLRDNSYEQYF. The CDR3 coding sequence is TGTGCCAGCAGCGGACTCCGGGACAACTCCTACGAGCAGTACTTC. Variable domain in full (rest from reference TRBV9 and TRBJ2-7): DSGVTQTPKHLITATGQRVTLRCSPRSGDLSVYWYQQSLDQGLQFLIQYYNGEERAKGNILERFSAQQFPDLHSELNLSSLELGDSALYFCASSGLRDNSYEQYFGPGTRLTVT.

There are a few counts of this clone. The rearrangement links TRBV27 to TRBJ2-7; D might be TRBD2 (7 bases). The germline CDR1 and CDR2 sequences are MNHEY and SMNVEV (reference sequence). This CDR3 contains 16 residues. Between the trimmed V and J ends, which lost 5 bases and 7 bases, there was a span of 24 bases. The CDR3 DNA is TGTGCCAGCAGTAGTTTCAGGGGAGGGGCCCTGGGGGAGCAGTACTTC. As protein: CASSSFRGGALGEQYF.

V usage is TRBV7-2 and J usage is TRBJ2-5, with 7 bases that match TRBD1. The CDR3 runs to 14 residues. Germline V lookup: CDR1 SGHTA, CDR2 FQGNSA. Trimming removed 5 bases from V and 0 bases from J; junction bases left unmatched: 3. CDR3 nucleotides: TGTGCCAGCAGCCTTGACAGGGACCAAGAGACCCAGTACTTC. This translates into CASSLDRDQETQYF.

Only a few counts were recorded for this clone. The rearrangement links TRBV25-1 to TRBJ2-7, with 8 bases identical to TRBD2. V lost 8 bases and J lost 6; bases outside the gene matches: 3. CDR1 is MGHDK, CDR2 SYGVNS, per germline. The length of the CDR3 is 11 residues. The CDR3 region is CASPGGVEQYF. The DNA of the CDR3 is TGTGCCAGCCCCGGGGGGGTCGAGCAGTACTTC.

The gene calls are TRBV11-3 and TRBJ2-7, with 9 bases matching TRBD1. V gave up 5 bases and J gave up 6 bases; unmatched junction bases: 5. The CDR3 length is 13 residues. Germline assignment: CDR1 SGHNT and CDR2 YENEEA. CDR3: CASSRQGESEQYF. DNA for the CDR3: TGTGCCAGCAGCCGACAGGGGGAAAGCGAGCAGTACTTC.

The V and J genes are TRBV28 and TRBJ2-7; D remains ambiguous. The CDR3 spans 14 residues. Germline CDR1 reads MDHEN; CDR2 reads SYDVKM. Trimming took off 1 base at V and 2 bases at J, with 9 bases between the two ends. CDR3: CASSLYSLAYEQYF. The CDR3, as DNA: TGTGCCAGCAGTTTATACTCGCTTGCCTACGAGCAGTACTTC. Full variable domain (missing parts from reference TRBV28 and TRBJ2-7): DVKVTQSSRYLVKRTGEKVFLECVQDMDHENMFWYRQDPGLGLRLIYFSYDVKMKEKGDIPEGYSVSREKKERFSLILESASTNQTSMYLCASSLYSLAYEQYFGPGTRLTVT.

This clone occurred a few times. The J gene is TRBJ2-1, the V gene TRBV9, with a tentative D call TRBD1 (5 bases). CDR3 length: 15 residues. With 4 bases removed from V and 0 bases from J, the gap between germline ends came to 11 bases. Germline CDR1 SGDLS, CDR2 YYNGEE. The CDR3 sequence is CASSSRASSYNEQFF. DNA of the CDR3: TGTGCCAGCAGCTCCAGGGCTAGCTCCTACAATGAGCAGTTCTTC.

The sample holds a few counts of this clone. One end of the junction is discordant with germline, which a read error may explain. This chain connects TRBV9 to TRBJ1-1; possibly TRBD1 for D (6 bases). Germline loops: CDR1 SGDLS, CDR2 YYNGEE. This CDR3 is 17 amino acids long. In DNA form, the CDR3 reads TGTGCCAGCAGTGTAGGTGGGCAGTCCGACAGGTACACTGAAGCTTTCTTT. Its protein product is CASSVGGQSDRYTEAFF.

This clone was observed a handful of times. This rearrangement joins TRBV4-3 to TRBJ1-1; TRBD1 agrees at 7 bases. This CDR3 region has 15 residues. Germline loops: CDR1 LGHNA, CDR2 YSLEER. V shed 0 bases and J 6 bases; nucleotides not matched to a gene: 7. The CDR3 region is CASSQDNRGFAEAFF. The DNA of the CDR3 is TGCGCCAGCAGCCAAGATAACAGGGGCTTTGCTGAAGCTTTCTTT.

J is TRBJ2-1 and V is TRBV28, with D maybe TRBD1 (7 bases). This CDR3 is built from 15 residues. CDR1 is MDHEN, CDR2 SYDVKM, per germline. Trimming pared 6 bases from V and 6 bases from J, leaving 18 bases between. CDR3 sequence (DNA): TGTGCCAGCAGCCAGGGCGGGACAGTAATCAATGAGCAGTTCTTC. It specifies CASSQGGTVINEQFF.